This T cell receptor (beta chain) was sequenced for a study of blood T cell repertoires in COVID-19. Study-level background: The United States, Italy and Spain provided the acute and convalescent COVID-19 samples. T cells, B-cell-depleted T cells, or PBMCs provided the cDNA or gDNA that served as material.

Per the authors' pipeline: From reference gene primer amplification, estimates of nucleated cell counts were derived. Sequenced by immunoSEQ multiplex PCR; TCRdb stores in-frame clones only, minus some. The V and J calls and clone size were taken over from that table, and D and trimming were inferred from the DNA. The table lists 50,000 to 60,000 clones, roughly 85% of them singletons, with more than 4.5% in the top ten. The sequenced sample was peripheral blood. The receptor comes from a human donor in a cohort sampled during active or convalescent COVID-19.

The DNA for the CDR3 is TGTGCCAGCAGTGAGAGGGACAGTCTGAAAGCTTTCTTT. This encodes CASSERDSLKAFF. This chain uses TRBV6-1 with TRBJ1-1; 7 nucleotides align to TRBD1. V lost 3 bases and J lost 9; bases outside the gene matches: 7. The CDR3 extends over 13 amino acids. Germline V gene sequence: CDR1 MNHNS, CDR2 SASEGT.